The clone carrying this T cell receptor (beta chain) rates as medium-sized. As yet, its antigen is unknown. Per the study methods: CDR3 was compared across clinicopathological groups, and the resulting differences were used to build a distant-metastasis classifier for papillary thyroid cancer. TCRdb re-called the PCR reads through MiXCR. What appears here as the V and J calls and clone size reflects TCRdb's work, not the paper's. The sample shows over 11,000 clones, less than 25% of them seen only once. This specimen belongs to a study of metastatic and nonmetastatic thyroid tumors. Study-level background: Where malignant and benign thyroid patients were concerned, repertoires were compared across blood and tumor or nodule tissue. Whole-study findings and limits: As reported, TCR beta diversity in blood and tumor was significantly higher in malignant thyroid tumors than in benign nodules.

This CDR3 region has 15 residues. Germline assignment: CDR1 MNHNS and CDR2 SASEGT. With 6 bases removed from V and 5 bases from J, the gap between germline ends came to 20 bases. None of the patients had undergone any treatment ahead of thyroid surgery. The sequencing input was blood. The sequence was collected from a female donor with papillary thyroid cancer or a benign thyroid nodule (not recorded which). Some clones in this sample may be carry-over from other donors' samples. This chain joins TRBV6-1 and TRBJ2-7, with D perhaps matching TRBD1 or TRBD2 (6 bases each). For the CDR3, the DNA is TGTGCCAGCAGCAAACTCGGACAGTGGGGGGACGAGCAGTACTTC. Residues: CASSKLGQWGDEQYF.